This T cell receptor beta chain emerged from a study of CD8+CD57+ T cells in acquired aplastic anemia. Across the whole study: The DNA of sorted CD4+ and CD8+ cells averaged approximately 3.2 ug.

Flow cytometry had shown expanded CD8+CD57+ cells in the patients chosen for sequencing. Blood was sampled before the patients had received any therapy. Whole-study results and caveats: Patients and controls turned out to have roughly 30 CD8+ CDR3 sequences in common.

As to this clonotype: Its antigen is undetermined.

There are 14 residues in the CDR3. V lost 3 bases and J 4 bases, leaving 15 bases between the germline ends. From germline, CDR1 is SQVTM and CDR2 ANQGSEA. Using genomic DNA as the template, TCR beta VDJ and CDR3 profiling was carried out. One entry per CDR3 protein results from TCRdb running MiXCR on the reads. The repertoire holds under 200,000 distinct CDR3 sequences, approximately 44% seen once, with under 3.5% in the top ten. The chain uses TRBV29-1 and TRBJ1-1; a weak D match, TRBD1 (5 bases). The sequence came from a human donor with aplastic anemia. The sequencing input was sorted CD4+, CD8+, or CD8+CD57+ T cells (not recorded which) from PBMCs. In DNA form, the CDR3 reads TGCAGCGTTGAGGACATGGGGATGGTCACTGAAGCTTTCTTT. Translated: CSVEDMGMVTEAFF. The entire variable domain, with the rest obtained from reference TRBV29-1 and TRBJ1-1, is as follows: SAVISQKPSRDICQRGTSLTIQCQVDSQVTMMFWYRQQPGQSLTLIATANQGSEATYESGFVIDKFPISRPNLTFSTLTVSNMSPEDSSIYLCSVEDMGMVTEAFFGQGTRLTVV.